Given below is one T cell receptor (beta chain) in context. This clone's antigen is unknown. No base quality values were provided; no much bigger clone lies one nucleotide off. The sample is drawn from a study of cytomegalovirus exposure and HLA in healthy donors (TCRdb year 2017). Regarding the research as a whole: An earlier analysis of 587 of the donors reported 276 Gb of sequence data and about 120 million unique TCR beta sequences obtained from about 170 million T cells. An early release that covered roughly 600 HLA-typed donors contained 300 to 350 gigabases of sequencing data and around 85 million unique TCR sequences. Of the roughly 400 genotyped donors, approximately 81% were placed in the genetic ancestry cluster associated with self-reported Caucasian donors. The study was designed to test whether signatures of past pathogen exposure could be identified by cataloging public T cell receptors. The study used immunosequencing to profile the T cell repertoires of about 670 subjects and linked those repertoires to cytomegalovirus serostatus. Along with the roughly 700-subject first cohort, a separate validation cohort of over a hundred different subjects was used. The study combined high-throughput TCR immunosequencing, statistical association of individual TCRs with disease status, and machine learning to predict cytomegalovirus infection status. A later analysis re-analyzed previously published TCR beta repertoires from 600 to 850 donors and added high-resolution HLA genotyping to study TCR occurrence patterns. The later analysis used no new phenotypic data to find candidate immune exposures, relying instead on TCR beta sequences and their occurrence across donors. In an earlier analysis of several hundred of the donors, high-throughput TCR beta sequencing was used to judge whether each TCR beta V gene segment behaved as functional or pseudogenic. Donor age, sex, ethnicity and CMV serostatus were collected together with the repertoire data. Genome-wide SNP genotypes for about 55% of the roughly 670 donors were used in a later genetic analysis, which treated that subset as a discovery cohort. Every repertoire in the discovery cohort had been generated on one and the same sequencing platform. Class I and class II HLA loci were covered by the typing at four-digit resolution. The number of donors typed differed by locus, with roughly 629-640 for A, B, C, DRB1 and DQB1, 522 for DQA1, about 610 for DPA1, and 450 to 480 for DPB1. Four to six DR-DQ haplotypes were handled as single units for association and clustering, since linkage in the cohort was strong. Among roughly 370 genotyped donors of the cohort, an average of approximately 240,000 unique TCR beta nucleotide sequences were sequenced per donor, roughly 20% of them non-productive.

Library prep was done by the immunoSEQ multiplex PCR assay. For the multiplex PCR, a mixture combining 60 forward primers for TCR Vbeta segments and 13 reverse primers for TCR Jbeta segments was used. The CDR3 region of rearranged TCR beta genes was amplified from genomic DNA with a multiplex PCR assay. The amplified TCR beta libraries were sequenced on the Illumina HiSeq System as 87-base-pair reads. Turning to the authors' computational methods: A later analysis counted approximately 84 million unique TCR beta chains across the 670 or so repertoires, and some 11 million of these chains were shared by at least two donors. Raw reads were error-corrected and collapsed into unique sequences by a nearest-neighbor algorithm in which closely related sequences were merged to remove PCR and sequencing errors. V, D and J gene segments were assigned by aligning CDR3 sequences to IMGT reference sequences. Each retained sequence needed at least a six-nucleotide match to both a V gene segment and a J gene segment. Rearrangements were classified as productive when the CDR3 lacked stop codons and remained in frame with V and J, and all other rearrangements were classified as non-productive. Following IMGT convention, CDR3 was defined as the stretch from the second conserved V-encoded cysteine to the conserved J-encoded phenylalanine. The earlier analysis of fewer than 750 of the donors excluded sequences that lacked an unambiguous match to a single V gene segment. In an earlier analysis of several hundred of the donors, a V segment was called functional when productive rearrangements were above 56.7%, and segregating when the standard deviation between donors exceeded 5%. A statistical classification framework was built to diagnose cytomegalovirus status from the catalog of TCR beta chain sequences. In a later analysis, TCR nucleotide sequences were compared against IMGT/GENE-DB human TR gene sequences so that V and J genes could be assigned. In a later analysis, CDR3 sequences and most-parsimonious VDJ recombination scenarios were assigned using the TCRdist pipeline. In a later analysis, every TCR beta chain was defined by the combination of its CDR3 amino acid sequence and its V-gene family, and reads without a unique V-gene family were dropped. As a way to deal with suspected cross-contamination and a sequencing artifact, a later analysis dropped 450 to 600 nucleotide sequences that were highly shared and had low generation probability. In a later analysis, a clonal expansion index was calculated for each public chain from normalized within-repertoire ranks of inferred template counts. Generation probabilities in a later analysis came from a VDJ recombination model fitted to out-of-frame rearrangements, and those results were checked against IGoR. In a later analysis, TCR-TCR, TCR-HLA and TCR-CMV co-occurrence was scored with hypergeometric tests, and a repertoire-size bias correction was applied to TCR pairs. To estimate false discovery rates, a later analysis permuted the HLA or CMV assignments 20 times. In a later analysis, co-occurring TCRs were grouped using DBSCAN, with TCRdist sequence similarity added in when clustering inside HLA-allele-positive subsets. For co-occurrence clustering, repertoires with fewer than 30,000 or more than 120,000 public chains were excluded, along with 5 or 6 repertoires with anomalous nucleotide sharing. What TCRdb holds here is the immuneACCESS table cut down to in-frame rearrangements. Part of the clones is not present; checked against another copy, under half of the missing clones reflect an unresolved V gene, and the others are unexplained. That table is the source of V, J and clone size, and D and trimming were worked out from the DNA. This sample lists around 150,000 clones; around three quarters were detected once. Together, the top ten hold about 6.8% of the sample.

The cohort consisted of hundreds of healthy bone marrow donors. All cohort members were sampled while nominally healthy, although unrecorded immune exposures were likely present. The donor tested CMV seropositive, placing the donor among the 289 seropositive members of the cohort. Every donor gave a peripheral blood sample, and the peripheral blood mononuclear cells from that sample were used for TCR beta sequencing. Genomic DNA extraction from the blood cell samples was performed with the Qiagen DNeasy Blood Extraction Kit. Overall study outcomes, separate from this receptor: Because counts were too low, seventeen rarely observed V segments, including chromosome 9 orphons, were left out of the earlier analysis of 587 of the donors. V-gene and J-gene trimming of TCR beta chains was associated with a missense DCLRE1C variant in a later genetic analysis, and the association was replicated in an independent cohort. A later analysis found that TCR association rates varied across HLA loci, with DRB1 alleles showing the most associated TCRs and HLA-C alleles the fewest. Correlated functional status among segregating V segments might be attributable to linkage disequilibrium, but an unknown experimental factor could not be ruled out. A further reported finding was that TCR beta sequences accurately predicted the HLA-A and HLA-B alleles for most subjects in the first cohort. The authors suggested that the approach could potentially be extended to other disease states and immunological phenotypes. According to a later analysis, most CMV-associated TCR beta chains appeared to be HLA-restricted, and the HLA associations seemed to be driven largely by CMV exposure. In a later genetic analysis, fewer N-insertions in productive TCRs were reported among donors in an Asian-associated ancestry cluster than the approximately 630-donor mean. When HLA alleles, especially DR and DQ, strongly co-occurred, attributing TCR associations to individual alleles was difficult. Presence/absence analyses assumed roughly uniform sequencing depth across donors, an assumption that may not hold. In a later analysis, HLA-associated TCR beta chains were found to be more clonally expanded and to have lower generation probabilities than equally common non-associated chains. In this cohort, only TCR beta chains were sequenced, and detectable features were limited by the absence of alpha or paired-chain data. In a later analysis, 16,951 TCR beta sequences were associated with specific HLA alleles at a false discovery rate of 0.05. In the study, approximately 160 TCR beta chains were listed as associated with cytomegalovirus. CMV serostatus was the only immune exposure information available for the cohort. Cytomegalovirus status was reported to be diagnosed by the classifier with high specificity and sensitivity in both the original and validation cohorts. The sequencing pipeline was judged likely to have produced a cluster of highly shared sequence variants as a technical artifact. The 87-base-pair reads could not distinguish some IMGT-functional V segments, including TRBV6-2 and TRBV6-3, so those segments were excluded. In an earlier analysis of about 600 of the donors, most TCR beta V segments appeared in productive rearrangements about 87% or about 30% of the time, broadly matching IMGT annotations. According to a later analysis, parvovirus B19, influenza, CMV and Epstein-Barr virus appeared linked to several top co-occurrence clusters. While some public TCRs were present in many individuals, most TCR sequences turned up only very rarely across donors. Because some donors lacked HLA typing at each locus, the association tests relied only on the typed subset. In vitro tests confirmed that three of the cytomegalovirus-associated TCR beta chains recognize cytomegalovirus antigens.

Reading from cysteine to phenylalanine, the CDR3 counts 14 amino acids. Only CDR3 DNA remains: 42 bases, in frame from the first base. Per the germline V gene, SGHNT is the CDR1 and YENEEA is the CDR2. Trimming takes 5 bases off V and 4 bases off J; junction bases not matched to a gene: 7. The rearrangement combines TRBV11-3 with TRBJ1-2, and TRBD1 matches 7 of the central bases. This clonotype was obtained from a man aged 35 to 55 in good health and CMV-seropositive. The sample was PBMCs. The sequence in DNA is TGTGCCAGCAGCCCGAAGGGGACAGTCTATGGCTACACCTTC. This translates into CASSPKGTVYGYTF.